Shown below are 22 T cell receptor beta chains from a single sample sequenced in a study of T-cell memory formation after mild COVID-19. Each CDR3 protein is one row after TCRdb ran MiXCR on the 5' RACE reads. Here the sample spans around 440,000 distinct CDR3 sequences, 15% to 20% being singletons. The source material was PBMCs or a T cell subset sorted from them (not recorded which). All receptors come from an adult woman who had mild COVID-19 (a few samples of this study predate the infection). Cell type and time point are not known.

This clonotype has a handful of counts. The V and J genes are TRBV12-3 or TRBV12-4 and TRBJ2-1, with a weak D call TRBD2 (5 bases). This CDR3 is built from 17 residues. V was shortened by 3 bases and J by 7 bases, with 22 bases between the two germline ends. The DNA of the CDR3 is TGTGCCAGCAGTTTTGATCATTCGTCGGGATTAGGGAATGAGCAGTTCTTC. As protein: CASSFDHSSGLGNEQFF.

J is TRBJ1-3 and V is TRBV20-1; no reliable D call. The germline V gene has CDR1 DFQATT and CDR2 SNEGSKA (reference sequence). Trimming stripped 7 bases from V and 7 bases from J, with 20 bases between. The length of the CDR3 is 14 residues. In DNA form, the CDR3 reads TGCAGTGTAGTTGGGCAGGCGCCCCCCAACACCATATATTTT. Encoded protein: CSVVGQAPPNTIYF.

The chain employs TRBV29-1 and TRBJ2-2, with TRBD2 identical over 8 bases. Germline CDR1 is SQVTM and CDR2 is ANQGSEA. Trimming took 4 bases from V and 7 from J; bases not matched to a gene: 8. CDR3 length: 14 residues. CDR3 in amino acids: CSVGVSGVVGELFF. CDR3 in DNA: TGCAGCGTTGGGGTTAGCGGGGTCGTCGGGGAGCTGTTTTTT.

This rearrangement joins TRBV5-1 to TRBJ2-2, with a tentative D call TRBD1 (5 bases). Germline CDR1 reads SGHRS; CDR2 reads YFSETQ. The V gene lost 5 bases and the J gene lost 0 bases, with 11 bases spanning the gap. The CDR3 is 15 residues long. The CDR3 DNA is TGCGCCAGCAGTCTGGACACCGCGAACACCGGGGAGCTGTTTTTT. As protein: CASSLDTANTGELFF.

The rearrangement joins TRBV7-9 to TRBJ2-3; TRBD2 agrees at 10 bases. Germline V gene data show CDR1 as SEHNR and CDR2 as FQNEAQ (reference sequence). There are 15 residues in the CDR3. V was pared by 6 bases and J by 3 bases, with 6 bases of the junction left unmatched. CDR3 protein: CASRPSGSGTDTQYF. CDR3 DNA sequence: TGTGCCAGCAGACCTAGCGGGAGCGGGACAGATACGCAGTATTTT.

This clonotype came up a few times. This chain joins TRBV5-1 and TRBJ2-1; weak D call: TRBD2 (5 bases). The V gene's germline CDR1 is SGHRS and CDR2 YFSETQ. Between the trimmed V and J ends, which lost 0 bases and 8 bases, there was a span of 9 bases. The CDR3 contains 13 residues. DNA of the CDR3: TGCGCCAGCAGCTTGGAGGGAGCAGATGAGCAGTTCTTC. This translates into CASSLEGADEQFF.

The sample holds a few counts of this clonotype. The V gene is TRBV18, the J gene TRBJ2-2; no clear D. This CDR3 contains 15 residues. V shed 2 bases and J shed 2 bases, with 9 bases lying between them. Germline CDR1 is KGHSH and CDR2 is LQKENI. CDR3 sequence reads: CASSPTWGNTGELFF. The CDR3 nucleotides read TGTGCCAGCTCACCAACCTGGGGAAACACCGGGGAGCTGTTTTTT. Full variable domain (remainder filled in from reference TRBV18 and TRBJ2-2): NAGVMQNPRHLVRRRGQEARLRCSPMKGHSHVYWYRQLPEEGLKFMVYLQKENIIDESGMPKERFSAEFPKEGPSILRIQQVVRGDSAAYFCASSPTWGNTGELFFGEGSRLTVL.

This clonotype has only a few counts. The genes are TRBV7-3 and TRBJ2-1; 9 positions match TRBD2. J lost 5 bases, V lost 0 bases, and 5 bases had no gene match. Germline values: CDR1 SGHTA, CDR2 FQGTGA. The CDR3 sequence is 16 residues long. The CDR3 region is CASSLTSGGTNNEQFF. Here the CDR3 DNA reads TGTGCCAGCAGCTTAACGAGCGGGGGGACCAACAATGAGCAGTTCTTC.

This clonotype was counted between two and nine times. The rearrangement links TRBV12-3 or TRBV12-4 to TRBJ2-1, with 9 bases aligning to TRBD2. After removal of 5 bases from V and 7 bases from J, the junction contained 9 bases not matched to a gene. This CDR3 contains 15 residues. Here the CDR3 DNA reads TGTGCCAGCAGTCCGTGGGTAGCGGGAGTAAATGAGCAGTTCTTC. It yields the protein CASSPWVAGVNEQFF.

In its sample, this clonotype was seen a few times. The chain recombines TRBV25-1 with TRBJ1-5; TRBD1 is a possible D gene (5 bases). The CDR3 extends over 13 amino acids. V was shortened by 4 bases and J by 2 bases, with 6 bases between the two germline ends. Germline V gene lookup returns CDR1 MGHDK and CDR2 SYGVNS. This chain's CDR3 is CASSAGGNQPQHF. The CDR3 region has the DNA TGTGCCAGCAGTGCGGGGGGCAATCAGCCCCAGCATTTT.

The chain is built from TRBV7-6 and TRBJ2-5; D is undetermined. This CDR3 is 11 amino acids long. The germline V gene has CDR1 SGHVS and CDR2 FNYEAQ. V gave up 6 bases and J gave up 5 bases, with 7 bases separating them. The CDR3 protein is CASRFGETQYF. CDR3 nucleotide sequence: TGTGCCAGCAGATTTGGGGAGACCCAGTACTTC.

The CDR3 here is CASSLGNGDRGYTF. CDR3 nucleotide sequence: TGTGCCAGCAGCCTTGGCAATGGGGATAGAGGCTACACCTTC. V gene TRBV5-5 combines with J gene TRBJ1-2, with D hard to call. Germline assignment: CDR1 SGHKS and CDR2 YYEKEE (reference sequence). The V gene lost 4 bases and the J gene lost 8 bases, with 18 bases spanning the gap. This CDR3 spans 14 amino acids.

The chain joins TRBV5-1 to TRBJ1-4; D is unresolved. Trimming removed 7 bases at V and 7 bases at J, with 26 bases between. CDR1 is SGHRS, CDR2 YFSETQ, per germline. The CDR3 runs 17 residues. CDR3 nucleotide sequence: TGCGCCAGCGCCCCGGGGTCCAGTAGGGATGGCGGTGAAAAACTGTTTTTT. Protein: CASAPGSSRDGGEKLFF.

The rearrangement links TRBV7-9 to TRBJ1-1, with D uncertain. Trimming pared 6 bases from V and 3 bases from J, leaving 8 bases between. Germline V gives CDR1 SEHNR, CDR2 FQNEAQ (reference sequence). There are 12 residues in the CDR3. The CDR3, as DNA: TGTGCCAGCAGGGGAGGTCACACTGAAGCTTTCTTT. Amino acid sequence: CASRGGHTEAFF.

The chain uses TRBV24-1 and TRBJ2-1; D perhaps matches TRBD2 (6 bases). The CDR3 loop spans 13 amino acids. Germline V gives CDR1 KGHDR, CDR2 SFDVKD. V lost 1 base and J lost 8, with 8 bases in between. The CDR3 DNA reads as TGTGCCACCAGTGATTTAGGAGGGGATGAGCAGTTCTTC. Translated, it gives CATSDLGGDEQFF.

This sequence joins TRBV18 and TRBJ1-1, with D possibly being TRBD1 (6 bases). The CDR3 covers 15 residues. V lost 3 bases to trimming and J lost 1 base, with 12 bases between them. The germline CDR1 and CDR2 sequences are KGHSH and LQKENI. The CDR3 region is CASSPQTGQNTEAFF. The CDR3 DNA sequence: TGTGCCAGCTCACCCCAGACAGGCCAGAACACTGAAGCTTTCTTT.

This clonotype has a handful of counts. The chain carries TRBV2 and TRBJ1-1; D may be TRBD1 (6 bases). This CDR3 has 18 residues. CDR1 is SNHLY, CDR2 FYNNEI, per germline. Trimming pared 6 bases from V and 0 bases from J, leaving 23 bases between. In nucleotides, the CDR3 is TGTGCCAGCAGCGCCACAGGGTACTTCCAACCGATGAACACTGAAGCTTTCTTT. It codes for CASSATGYFQPMNTEAFF.

The chain uses TRBV6-5 and TRBJ2-1; 8 bases agree with TRBD1. CDR1 MNHEY and CDR2 SVGAGI come from the germline V gene. Trimming at V came to 6 bases and at J to 1 base, leaving 8 bases not matched to a gene. The CDR3 is made up of 16 amino acids. The CDR3 protein is CASSGQGAVSYNEQFF. CDR3 bases: TGTGCCAGCAGCGGCCAGGGGGCTGTTTCCTACAATGAGCAGTTCTTC.

This clonotype was recorded a few times. The J gene is TRBJ1-1, the V gene TRBV5-1, with no clear D. Germline V CDR1 and CDR2: SGHRS, YFSETQ. The CDR3 sequence is 17 residues long. With 3 bases removed from V and 0 bases from J, the gap between germline ends came to 18 bases. The CDR3 DNA reads as TGCGCCAGCAGCTCCCAGGCTTCGGGCTTTATGAACACTGAAGCTTTCTTT. Encoded protein: CASSSQASGFMNTEAFF.

This clonotype came up a few times. This chain joins TRBV6-5 and TRBJ2-5; 10 nucleotides agree with TRBD2. Germline CDR1 is MNHEY and CDR2 is SVGAGI. J gave up 8 bases and V 0 bases, and 9 bases lay outside the gene matches. CDR3 size: 16 residues. CDR3 sequence: CASSYSMSSGSGTQYF. CDR3 nucleotides: TGTGCCAGCAGTTACTCGATGTCTAGCGGGAGTGGTACCCAGTACTTC.

This clonotype was detected once. V usage is TRBV9 and J usage is TRBJ2-1, with 8 bases identical to TRBD2. CDR1 and CDR2 from the germline V gene are SGDLS and YYNGEE. The J segment lost 8 bases and the V segment lost 0 bases, leaving 16 bases of the junction unmatched. This CDR3 region has 18 residues. CDR3 loop: CASSVVAPPGLVSDEQFF. In nucleotides, the CDR3 is TGTGCCAGCAGCGTAGTAGCCCCACCGGGACTAGTTAGCGATGAGCAGTTCTTC.

The CDR3 bases are TGCGCCAGCAGCCTAACCACATCCGGGACAGGGTTGCGGGAGCAGTACTTC. This encodes CASSLTTSGTGLREQYF. The chain has TRBV5-1 and TRBJ2-7, with TRBD1 matching 9 bases. V dropped 4 bases and J dropped 7; count of bases not matched to a gene: 18. The CDR3 runs 17 residues. CDR1 is SGHRS and CDR2 is YFSETQ in the germline V gene. Using reference TRBV5-1 and TRBJ2-7 for the parts outside the CDR3, the full variable domain is KAGVTQTPRYLIKTRGQQVTLSCSPISGHRSVSWYQQTPGQGLQFLFEYFSETQRNKGNFPGRFSGRQFSNSRSEMNVSTLELGDSALYLCASSLTTSGTGLREQYFGPGTRLTVT.